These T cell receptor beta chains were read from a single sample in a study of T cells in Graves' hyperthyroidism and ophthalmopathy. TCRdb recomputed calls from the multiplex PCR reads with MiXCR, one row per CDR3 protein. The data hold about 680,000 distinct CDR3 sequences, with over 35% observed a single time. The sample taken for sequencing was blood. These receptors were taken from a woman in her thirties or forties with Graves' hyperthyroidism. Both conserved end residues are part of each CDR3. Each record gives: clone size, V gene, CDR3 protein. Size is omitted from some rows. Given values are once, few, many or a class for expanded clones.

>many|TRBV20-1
CSARALTGGRTEAFF
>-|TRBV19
CAWVGRRIMNTEAFF
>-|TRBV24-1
CATSLGANTGELFF
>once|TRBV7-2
CASSLERGTKETQYF
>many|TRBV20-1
CSASGSGNKAFF
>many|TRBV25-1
CASSESGLTYGYTF
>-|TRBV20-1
CSAIGENTGELFF
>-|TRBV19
CASQDRGGYQPQHF
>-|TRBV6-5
CATRRQGAFQPQHF
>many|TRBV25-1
CASTSLAGENEQYF
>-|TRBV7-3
CASSLVGHNSYEQYF
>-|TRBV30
CACIWDTLNYGYTF
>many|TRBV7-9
CASSFQGHAGELFF
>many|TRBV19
CASSIISGGTVNQPQHF
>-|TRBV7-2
CASSQGTPRYEQYF
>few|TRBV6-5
CASSYGQGVRQPQHF
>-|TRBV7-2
CASSLGQGWQTNEKLFF
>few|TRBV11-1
CASSLEQGLGAFF
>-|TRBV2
CASSERGTGAWPPLHF
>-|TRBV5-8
CASSLEGGGVVETQYF
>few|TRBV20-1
CSAIPGAYTNTEAFF
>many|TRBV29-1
CSAGGTPNEKLFF
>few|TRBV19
CASSPQGDRDLYGYTF
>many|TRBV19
CASQPKDSYNQPQHF
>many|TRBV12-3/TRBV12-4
CASSRLSYEQYF
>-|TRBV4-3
CASSPYTGGNTIYF
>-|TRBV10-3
CAGSDRGPGQGYYGYTF
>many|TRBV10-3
CAIRGAGEKLFF
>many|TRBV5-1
CASSPTGVEPQHF
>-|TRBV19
CASTGTGEQPQHF
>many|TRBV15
CATSRDGNNMNTEAFF
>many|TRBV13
CASSPRTGFSPLHF
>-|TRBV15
CATSSEVTNYGYTF
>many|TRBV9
CASSVSPADDEKLFF
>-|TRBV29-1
CSTAPSGRAPDTQYF
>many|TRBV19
CASSNAVATGANVLTF
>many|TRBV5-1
CASSSTGTGLNSPLHF
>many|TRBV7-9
CASSSEVSNQPQHF
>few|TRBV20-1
CSARENVYSNQPQHF
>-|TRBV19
CASSMRRTRNGEQYF
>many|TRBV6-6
CASSYSSGQNYGYTF
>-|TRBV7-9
CASSLAGVSNQPQHF
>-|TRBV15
CATSSSDRGWYNEQFF
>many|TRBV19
CASSNGQGAFF
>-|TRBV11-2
CASSYDPTGSNYGYTF
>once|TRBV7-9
CASSLSPGATLKVEQYF
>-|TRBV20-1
CSARGKGTHEQYF
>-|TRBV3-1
CASSQQTGDEKLFF
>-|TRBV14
CASSQDGQGPSLSAFF
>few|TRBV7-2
CASSLSPGGFNEKLFF